The 13 T cell receptor beta chains below were found in one sample sequenced in a study of CXCR3-negative and CXCR3-positive naive CD8 T cells. In preparing the TRB cDNA libraries, 5' RACE with UMI labels was used. TCRdb re-called the 5' RACE reads; every CDR3 protein appears as one record, without DNA. Across some 140,000 distinct CDR3 sequences, the top ten clones capture over 0.35% of the sample. Their target antigens are unknown. Study-wide results and limits: Greater hydrophobicity was found in TRB CDR3s of CXCR3-positive naive cells than of CXCR3-negative naive cells.

The sequencing input was naive CXCR3+ CD8+ T cells from blood. Subset in this sample: CD45RO-CCR7+CD27+CD95- naive CD8+ T cells expressing CXCR3 (TNR3+). The source of these receptors is a human donor in good health. Some clones in this sample may be carry-over from other donors' samples.

Here the CDR3 reads CASSLEQGFSYEQYF. The V and J genes are TRBV7-9 and TRBJ2-7; no DNA is available, so the TRBD1 call from TCRdb remains unchecked. The length of the CDR3 is 15 residues. The germline gives CDR1 SEHNR, CDR2 FQNEAQ (reference sequence).

The CDR3 region is CASSKTRGDTYEHNYEQYF. The chain links TRBV21-1 to TRBJ2-7; the D call from TCRdb, TRBD2, cannot be confirmed without DNA. TRBV21-1 is labeled a pseudogene. The CDR3 consists of 19 residues.

The chain has TRBV12-3 or TRBV12-4 and TRBJ2-7; absent DNA, TCRdb's TRBD2 call cannot be checked. The length of the CDR3 is 14 residues. CDR3 sequence: CASSLGGGGYEQYF.

The chain recombines TRBV5-6 with TRBJ1-1. This CDR3 has 13 amino acids. Germline loops: CDR1 SGHDT, CDR2 YYEEEE. This CDR3 is CASSLGPSAEAFF.

This chain connects TRBV5-5 to TRBJ1-2. This CDR3 has 14 amino acids. Germline loops: CDR1 SGHKS, CDR2 YYEKEE (reference sequence). The CDR3 loop is CASSQAGPSYGYTF.

V is TRBV20-1 and J is TRBJ2-5; TCRdb outputs TRBD2, but without DNA this stays unchecked. The CDR3 is 16 residues long. Germline values: CDR1 DFQATT, CDR2 SNEGSKA (reference sequence). The CDR3 spells CSARELLAGRGETQYF.

The J gene is TRBJ1-2, the V gene TRBV28; TCRdb picks TRBD1, but there is no DNA to check that call. Germline CDR1 MDHEN, CDR2 SYDVKM. This CDR3 is built from 13 residues. CDR3 sequence reads: CASSIGGIYGYTF.

The chain employs TRBV5-5 and TRBJ2-2. Germline loops: CDR1 SGHKS, CDR2 YYEKEE (reference sequence). The length of the CDR3 is 13 residues. The CDR3 sequence: CASSLWNTGELFF. Complete variable domain (other parts from reference TRBV5-5 and TRBJ2-2): DAGVTQSPTHLIKTRGQQVTLRCSPISGHKSVSWYQQVLGQGPQFIFQYYEKEERGRGNFPDRFSARQFPNYSSELNVNALLLGDSALYLCASSLWNTGELFFGEGSRLTVL.

This sequence joins TRBV7-2 and TRBJ2-3; as DNA is missing, the TRBD1 call by TCRdb cannot be tested. Germline V gene lookup returns CDR1 SGHTA and CDR2 FQGNSA. The CDR3 extends over 16 amino acids. The CDR3 spells CASSFPGQMSTDTQYF.

The chain recombines TRBV9 with TRBJ2-7; with no DNA, the TCRdb D assignment of TRBD1 cannot be verified. CDR3 length: 16 amino acids. Germline V gives CDR1 SGDLS, CDR2 YYNGEE. CDR3: CASSVASRGGSHEQYF.

This chain joins TRBV27 and TRBJ1-5; TCRdb selects TRBD1, and the lack of DNA leaves this call unchecked. Germline V gene sequence: CDR1 MNHEY, CDR2 SMNVEV (reference sequence). CDR3 size: 15 residues. This CDR3 is CASSITGYSNQRQHF.

J is TRBJ1-1 and V is TRBV6-5. Germline V gene sequence: CDR1 MNHEY, CDR2 SVGAGI. The CDR3 is made up of 12 amino acids. The chain's CDR3 is CASLASYTEAFF.

V is TRBV28 and J is TRBJ2-7; the TCRdb call, TRBD1, lacks DNA for checking. CDR1 is MDHEN, CDR2 SYDVKM, per germline. The CDR3 consists of 11 residues. CDR3 amino acids: CASTRGHEQYF.